This is a list of T cell receptor beta chains from one sample in a study of human thymus T cells. Sequenced by immunoSEQ multiplex PCR; TCRdb stores in-frame clones only, minus some. The sample contains over 35,000 clones, 94% of which appear only once. Sequencing was carried out using blood. The origin of the receptors is a boy less than two years old with a congenital heart defect but otherwise immunologically healthy. Both conserved end residues are part of each CDR3. The D gene is left open where the match is weak. Size values are once, few and many counts, or a class for expanded clones, and some rows have none.

>TRBV5-4|.|.|TRBJ2-3
CASSLPGLLPAADTQYF
TGTGCCAGCAGCCTACCGGGACTCCTCCCGGCGGCAGATACGCAGTATTTT
>TRBV6-4|.|.|TRBJ2-2
CASSDAAGPTGELFF
TGTGCCAGCAGTGACGCTGCCGGTCCCACCGGGGAGCTGTTTTTT
>TRBV28|.|.|TRBJ2-7
CASSTRLLGSYEQYF
TGTGCCAGCAGTACCCGACTCCTTGGCTCCTACGAGCAGTACTTC
>TRBV4-1|.|.|TRBJ2-5
CASSQEERVETQYF
TGCGCCAGCAGCCAAGAGGAGAGGGTCGAGACCCAGTACTTC
>TRBV21-1|.|.|TRBJ2-7
CASSRQGVAYEQYF
TGTGCCAGCAGCCGACAGGGGGTCGCCTACGAGCAGTACTTC
>TRBV5-1|.|.|TRBJ2-4
CASSLGTAKNIQYF
TGCGCCAGCAGCTTGGGGACAGCCAAAAACATTCAGTACTTC
>TRBV6-5|.|.|TRBJ2-7
CASSPWTASYEQYF
TGTGCCAGCAGTCCGTGGACGGCAAGTTACGAGCAGTACTTC
>TRBV6-5|TRBD1|.|TRBJ2-1
CASNLAGQGEQFF
TGTGCCAGCAATTTAGCGGGACAGGGGGAGCAGTTCTTC
>TRBV9|.|.|TRBJ1-4
CASSPSGAGEKLFF
TGTGCCAGCAGCCCCTCGGGGGCTGGTGAAAAACTGTTTTTT
>TRBV7-9|.|.|TRBJ1-1
CASSRRGGMNTEAFF
TGTGCCAGCAGCCGGAGAGGGGGTATGAACACTGAAGCTTTCTTT
>TRBV30|.|once|TRBJ1-3
CAWSVPVNTIYF
TGTGCCTGGAGTGTACCCGTGAACACCATATATTTT
>TRBV4-2|TRBD1|.|TRBJ1-6
CASSHPLDRVGNSPLHF
TGTGCCAGCAGCCACCCATTGGACAGGGTGGGGAATTCACCCCTCCACTTT
>TRBV5-5|TRBD1|.|TRBJ2-7
CASRGRTGLSYEQYF
TGTGCCAGCAGGGGACGGACAGGGCTCTCCTACGAGCAGTACTTC
>TRBV6-6|.|.|TRBJ2-5
CASSYGETQYF
TGTGCCAGCAGTTACGGAGAAACCCAGTACTTC
>TRBV2|.|few|TRBJ1-1
CASSDRDTEAFF
TGTGCCAGCAGTGACAGGGACACTGAAGCTTTCTTT
>TRBV4-1|.|.|TRBJ1-2
CASSQEAGPNYGYTF
TGCGCCAGCAGCCAAGAGGCAGGGCCTAACTATGGCTACACCTTC
>TRBV19|.|.|TRBJ2-3
CASKGGLGTQYF
TGTGCCAGTAAGGGGGGGCTGGGTACGCAGTATTTT
>TRBV2|TRBD1|.|TRBJ2-3
CASSDRGRTDTQYF
TGTGCCAGCAGTGACAGGGGGCGCACAGATACGCAGTATTTT
>TRBV7-2|.|.|TRBJ2-5
CASSLTRSGETQYF
TGTGCCAGCAGCTTAACTAGGTCAGGAGAGACCCAGTACTTC
>TRBV5-4|TRBD1|.|TRBJ2-3
CASSPDRGTDTQYF
TGTGCCAGCAGCCCCGACAGGGGCACAGATACGCAGTATTTT
>TRBV4-1|TRBD2|.|TRBJ2-7
CASSPGPTGGGLHEQYF
TGCGCCAGCAGCCCCGGACCGACGGGGGGGGGTCTCCACGAGCAGTACTTC
>TRBV6-5|.|.|TRBJ1-6
CASSYSGDNSPLHF
TGTGCCAGCAGTTACTCAGGGGATAATTCACCCCTCCACTTT
>TRBV7-2|TRBD1|once|TRBJ2-1
CASSLSGQVNEQFF
TGTGCCAGCAGCTTATCGGGACAGGTAAATGAGCAGTTCTTC
>TRBV30|.|.|TRBJ1-4
CAWRYRATLFF
TGTGCCTGGAGGTACAGGGCCACACTGTTTTTT
>TRBV30|TRBD1|.|TRBJ2-7
CAWSIGQGSSYEQYF
TGTGCCTGGAGTATAGGACAGGGGAGCTCCTACGAGCAGTACTTC
>TRBV9|TRBD2|.|TRBJ2-3
CASSPTTSGYGTDTQYF
TGTGCCAGCAGCCCAACGACTAGCGGATACGGCACAGATACGCAGTATTTT
>TRBV19|.|.|TRBJ1-5
CASSIGQTSNQPQHF
TGTGCCAGTAGTATAGGACAGACCTCCAATCAGCCCCAGCATTTT
>TRBV18|.|.|TRBJ1-1
CASSPTGGHTEAFF
TGTGCCAGCTCACCTACGGGGGGTCACACTGAAGCTTTCTTT
>TRBV30|.|once|TRBJ2-3
CAWTLVLGTDTQYF
TGTGCCTGGACTCTCGTCCTGGGCACAGATACGCAGTATTTT
>TRBV5-4|.|.|TRBJ2-5
CASSLAGDGETQYF
TGTGCCAGCAGCTTGGCCGGGGACGGCGAGACCCAGTACTTC
>TRBV4-3|.|.|TRBJ1-2
CASSPQRGNDYGYTF
TGCGCCAGCAGCCCCCAGCGGGGGAATGATTATGGCTACACCTTC
>TRBV6-1|TRBD1|.|TRBJ2-7
CASRLGQGAPREQYF
TGTGCCAGCAGGTTAGGACAGGGGGCGCCGCGGGAGCAGTACTTC
>TRBV7-9|.|.|TRBJ1-5
CASSEDPLDSNQPQHF
TGTGCCAGCAGCGAGGATCCCCTAGATAGCAATCAGCCCCAGCATTTT
>TRBV4-1|TRBD1|few|TRBJ1-2
CASSQEEQGYYGYTF
TGCGCCAGCAGCCAAGAAGAACAGGGGTACTATGGCTACACCTTC
>TRBV12-2|.|.|TRBJ2-1
CASRLKRGPHNEQFF
TGTGCAAGTCGCTTGAAGCGGGGGCCCCACAATGAGCAGTTCTTC
>TRBV4-2|.|.|TRBJ1-5
CASSQERDQPQHF
TGTGCCAGCAGCCAAGAAAGGGATCAGCCCCAGCATTTT
>TRBV19|TRBD1|.|TRBJ2-5
CASSTLSGQGKETQYF
TGTGCCAGTAGTACCCTCTCGGGACAGGGGAAAGAGACCCAGTACTTC
>TRBV7-2|.|.|TRBJ2-5
CASSLVWAQQETQYF
TGTGCCAGCAGCTTAGTCTGGGCTCAGCAAGAGACCCAGTACTTC
>TRBV5-7|.|few|TRBJ2-5
CASSGGLSMETQYF
TGTGCCAGCAGCGGGGGACTCTCGATGGAGACCCAGTACTTC
>TRBV7-2|TRBD2|.|TRBJ2-5
CASSLGLAGGQETQYF
TGTGCCAGCAGCTTAGGGCTAGCGGGGGGGCAAGAGACCCAGTACTTC
>TRBV19|.|.|TRBJ1-1
CASSIDRNTEAFF
TGTGCCAGTAGTATCGACAGAAACACTGAAGCTTTCTTT
>TRBV5-1|TRBD2|once|TRBJ2-3
CASSFLAGNTDTQYF
TGCGCCAGCAGCTTTCTAGCGGGGAACACAGATACGCAGTATTTT